The text below deals with one T cell receptor (beta chain). The data stem from a study of blood T cell repertoires in COVID-19. At the level of the study: Samples representing acute and convalescent COVID-19 were sourced from the United States, Italy and Spain. From T cells, B-cell-depleted T cells, or PBMCs came the material, which was cDNA or gDNA.

This CDR3 spans 17 amino acids. V gave up 7 bases and J gave up 0 bases; unmatched junction bases: 9. Germline CDR1 reads MNHEY; CDR2 reads SMNVEV (reference sequence). Generated by immunoSEQ multiplex PCR, the TCRdb table keeps only in-frame clones and is missing some. The sample has approximately 190,000 clones, roughly 85% seen once; the top ten hold roughly 21%. This sequence originates from a man aged 55 to 70 with active or convalescent COVID-19. The sequencing input was peripheral blood. V is TRBV27 and J is TRBJ2-1; 10 bases line up with TRBD2. Here the CDR3 reads CASTGASGGRSYNEQFF. In nucleotides, the CDR3 is TGTGCCAGCACGGGGGCTAGCGGGGGCCGCTCCTACAATGAGCAGTTCTTC.